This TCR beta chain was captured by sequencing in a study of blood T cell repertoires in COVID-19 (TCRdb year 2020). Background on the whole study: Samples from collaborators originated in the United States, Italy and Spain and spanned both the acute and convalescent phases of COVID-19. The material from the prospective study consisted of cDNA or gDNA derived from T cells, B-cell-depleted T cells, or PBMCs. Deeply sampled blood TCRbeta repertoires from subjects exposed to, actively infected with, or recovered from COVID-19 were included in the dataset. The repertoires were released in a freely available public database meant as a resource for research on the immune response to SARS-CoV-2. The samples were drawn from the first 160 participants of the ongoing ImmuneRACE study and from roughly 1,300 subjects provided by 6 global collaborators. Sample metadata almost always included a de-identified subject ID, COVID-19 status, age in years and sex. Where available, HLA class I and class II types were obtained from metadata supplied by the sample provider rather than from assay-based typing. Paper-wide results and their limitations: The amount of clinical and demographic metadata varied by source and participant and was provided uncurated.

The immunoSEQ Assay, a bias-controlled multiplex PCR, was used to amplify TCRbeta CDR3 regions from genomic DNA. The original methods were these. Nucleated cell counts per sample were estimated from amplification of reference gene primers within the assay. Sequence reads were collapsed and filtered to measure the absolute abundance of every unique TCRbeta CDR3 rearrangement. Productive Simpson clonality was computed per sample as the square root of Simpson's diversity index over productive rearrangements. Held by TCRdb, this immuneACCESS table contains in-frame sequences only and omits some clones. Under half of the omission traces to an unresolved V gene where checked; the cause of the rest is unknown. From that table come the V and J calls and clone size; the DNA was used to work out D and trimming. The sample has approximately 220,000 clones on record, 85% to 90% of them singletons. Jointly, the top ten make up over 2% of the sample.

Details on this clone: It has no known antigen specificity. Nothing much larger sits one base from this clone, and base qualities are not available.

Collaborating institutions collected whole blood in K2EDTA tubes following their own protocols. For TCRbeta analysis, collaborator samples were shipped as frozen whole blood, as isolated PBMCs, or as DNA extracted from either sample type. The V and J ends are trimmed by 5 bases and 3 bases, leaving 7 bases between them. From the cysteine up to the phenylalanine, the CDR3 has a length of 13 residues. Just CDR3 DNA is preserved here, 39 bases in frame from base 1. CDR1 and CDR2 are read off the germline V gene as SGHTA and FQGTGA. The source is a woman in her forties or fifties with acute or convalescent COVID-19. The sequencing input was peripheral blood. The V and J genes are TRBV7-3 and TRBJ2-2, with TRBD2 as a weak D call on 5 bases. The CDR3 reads CASSPGDTGELFF. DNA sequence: TGTGCCAGCAGCCCCGGGGACACCGGGGAGCTGTTTTTT.